Sequencing of this T cell receptor (beta chain) was carried out in a study of T cell responses to AZD1222 COVID-19 vaccine (dated by TCRdb to the early 2020s). About the study as a whole: Because spike-specific TCR depth and breadth did not differ between the two schedules, AZD1222 recipients who got a second dose at roughly 4 weeks were pooled with those who got a second dose at roughly 12 weeks. TCR sequencing covered 233 trial participants: around 210 given two doses of AZD1222 and approximately 26 given two doses of MenACWY control vaccine. Trial participants were enrolled by age into subgroups of 18-55, 56-69 and 70-plus years, and around 150, 29 and 61 TCR-sequenced participants, respectively, were included in these subgroups.

On this clone itself: Its target antigen remains unknown. No qualities accompany the bases; no much larger clone lies one base away.

The CDR3 sequence holds 13 residues, the cysteine and phenylalanine included. The kept DNA is CDR3 alone, 39 bases in frame from the first base. V trim: 5 bases; J trim: 7 bases; unmatched bases: 5. For CDR1 and CDR2, the germline V gene (reference sequence) lists SEHNR and FQNEAQ. The CDR3 regions of human TCRbeta chains were analyzed by immunosequencing. In the original analysis: Repertoire TCRs were checked for matches against a reference library of SARS-CoV-2-specific TCRs that had been generated using the MIRA antigen-specificity platform. Breadth meant the fraction of unique TCRs that were SARS-CoV-2-associated, whereas depth meant the fraction of total T cells that were SARS-CoV-2-associated. Using the MIRA data, every spike-specific TCR was mapped to the spike region that the TCR reacted to and assigned to either a CD4 or a CD8 class. Log10-transformed breadth and depth values were compared by one-way ANOVA with Sidak's multiple comparisons tests. TCRdb stores this immuneACCESS table with in-frame sequences only. Part of the clones is absent; in the studies checked, under half of the shortfall reflects unresolved V genes, and no reason is known for the rest. The V and J calls and clone size come from that table; D and trimming were worked out from the DNA. For this sample there are 90,000 to 150,000 clones; about 90% appear just once. Approximately 8.4% of the sample is taken by the ten largest.

Here is what the overall study found, with its caveats: Conclusions about previously exposed vaccinees are limited because only six or seven AZD1222 recipients were SARS-CoV-2 seropositive at baseline. Participants were mostly white British, with more females than males. The authors suggested clonal diversity may have been underestimated. Nearly half of unique spike-specific TCRs reportedly recognized epitopes outside regions mutated in the B.1.351 and B.1.1.7 variants. The 56-69-year group was small, and its depth increase did not reach significance, likely because of low power. After two AZD1222 doses, both the breadth and the depth of spike-specific TCRs were significantly higher than at day 0 and than in MenACWY recipients. Because no day 14 peak-response samples were available, the repertoires could be characterized only after the peak T cell response. CD4 TCRs associated with the vaccine covered the entire spike protein, and the dominant responses were in regions 160-218 and 743-854.

The sample's time point label, decoded: baseline before first vaccination. Vaccinee samples came from UK trials COV001 and COV002, including a single-blind randomized controlled phase 2/3 trial of AZD1222 (ChAdOx1 nCoV-19) in healthy adults. For TCRbeta chain sequencing, PBMC samples from trial participants were taken at day 0 and at day 28 after the second dose. This TCR was recovered from an adult in good health. The sample consisted of peripheral blood, taken on day 0 of AZD1222 vaccination. The chain is assembled from TRBV7-9 and TRBJ1-2; TRBD1 aligns with 9 central bases. The nucleotides read TGTGCCAGCAGCCTGGGACAGGGCGCTGGCTACACCTTC. Translated, it reads CASSLGQGAGYTF.